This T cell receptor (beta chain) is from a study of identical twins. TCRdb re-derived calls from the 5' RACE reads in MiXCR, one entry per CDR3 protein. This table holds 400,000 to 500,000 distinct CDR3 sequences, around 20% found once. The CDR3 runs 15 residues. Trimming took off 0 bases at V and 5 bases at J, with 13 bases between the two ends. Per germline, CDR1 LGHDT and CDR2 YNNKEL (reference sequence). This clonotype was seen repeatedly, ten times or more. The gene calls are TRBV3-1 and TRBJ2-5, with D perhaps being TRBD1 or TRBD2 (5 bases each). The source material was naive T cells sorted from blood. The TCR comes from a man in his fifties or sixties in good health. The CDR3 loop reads CASSQDRGEGETQYF. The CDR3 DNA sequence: TGTGCCAGCAGCCAAGATCGGGGAGAGGGGGAGACCCAGTACTTC.